This T cell receptor (beta chain) was profiled in a study of a mutant IDH1 vaccine in newly diagnosed glioma. The data were produced by immunoSEQ multiplex PCR, yet TCRdb's version contains in-frame clones alone and is incomplete. The repertoire holds roughly 60,000 clones, with about 88% as singletons. Germline V CDR1 and CDR2: LNHDA, SQIVND (reference sequence). The length of the CDR3 is 15 residues. With 4 bases clipped from V and 4 bases from J, the junction kept 7 bases outside the gene matches. Concerning this clone itself: Its antigen is currently unknown.

Described time point: week 23, last vaccination. It was 300 ug of mutant IDH1 20-mer peptide that made up each vaccine dose, given with topical imiquimod. Study-wide findings and caveats: There were vaccine-induced immune responses in around 93% of the patients.

The specimen was PBMCs, collected from a glioma patient whose treatment included an IDH1 peptide vaccine. The chain has TRBV19 and TRBJ2-1; TRBD1 aligns across 7 bases. The clonotype was recovered from a man younger than 45 with glioma. In nucleotides, the CDR3 is TGTGCCAGTAGTACCCAGGGGGTCACATACAATGAGCAGTTCTTC. Translation gives CASSTQGVTYNEQFF.